The 22 T cell receptor beta chains listed next were all sequenced from one sample in a study of blood T cell repertoires in COVID-19. Some clones are missing from TCRdb's copy, which holds only in-frame ones; the method was immunoSEQ multiplex PCR. In the table there are more than 300,000 clones, more than 75% of which are singletons. The specimen was PBMCs or T cells enriched from blood (not recorded which). The source of these receptors is a man aged 40-55 years in a cohort exposed to, infected with or recovered from COVID-19 (not recorded which).

This sequence joins TRBV2 and TRBJ2-1; 12 positions match TRBD2. The CDR3 is 16 amino acids. Germline V gene data show CDR1 as SNHLY and CDR2 as FYNNEI. The ends lost 6 bases at V and 4 bases at J; junction bases unmatched: 7. The CDR3, as DNA: TGTGCCAGCAGGGAGAGGACTAGCGGGAATTACAATGAGCAGTTCTTC. Translation gives CASRERTSGNYNEQFF.

This sequence joins TRBV3-1 (or the pseudogene TRBV3-2) and TRBJ1-3; D ambiguous. There are 15 residues in the CDR3. The V gene lost 0 bases and the J gene lost 1 base, with 7 bases spanning the gap. CDR1 and CDR2 from the germline V gene are LGHDT and YNNKEL (reference sequence). The CDR3 loop is CASSQELLSGNTIYF. In nucleotides, the CDR3 is TGTGCCAGCAGCCAAGAACTGTTGTCTGGAAACACCATATATTTT.

V usage is TRBV6-5 and J usage is TRBJ1-1; 8 bases align to TRBD1. Germline values: CDR1 MNHEY, CDR2 SVGAGI. V dropped 4 bases and J dropped 4; count of bases not matched to a gene: 5. This CDR3 is built from 14 residues. The CDR3 coding sequence is TGTGCCAGCAGTTTGGGGGACAGGAGCACTGAAGCTTTCTTT. This gives the protein CASSLGDRSTEAFF.

This clone appeared a few times. The chain links TRBV3-1 (or the pseudogene TRBV3-2) to TRBJ2-1; 7 nucleotides align to TRBD2. This CDR3 has 17 amino acids. V lost 4 bases and J lost 5; bases outside the gene matches: 14. Germline-derived CDR1 and CDR2 are LGHDT and YNNKEL (reference sequence). The CDR3 DNA follows: TGTGCCAGCAGCCCCCTAGGGGCGGGAGAATCCCACAATGAGCAGTTCTTC. It yields the protein CASSPLGAGESHNEQFF.

The chain links TRBV3-1 (or the pseudogene TRBV3-2) to TRBJ1-1; TRBD1 matches at 9 bases. Trimming at V came to 3 bases and at J to 3 bases, leaving 5 bases not matched to a gene. Germline CDR1 is LGHDT and CDR2 is YNNKEL (reference sequence). The CDR3 sequence is 15 residues long. The CDR3 is CASSHPGTGYTEAFF. The CDR3 DNA sequence: TGTGCCAGCAGCCACCCCGGGACAGGGTACACTGAAGCTTTCTTT.

This chain links TRBV5-1 with TRBJ2-2; D might be TRBD2 (6 bases). The CDR3 consists of 15 residues. V lost 0 bases and J 3 bases, leaving 9 bases between the germline ends. Germline-derived CDR1 and CDR2 are SGHRS and YFSETQ. The DNA of the CDR3 is TGCGCCAGCAGCTTGGGGGACTCCTACACCGGGGAGCTGTTTTTT. Its translation is CASSLGDSYTGELFF.

In its sample, this clone was seen once. This chain links TRBV15 with TRBJ2-7, with TRBD2 matching over 11 bases. This CDR3 comprises 17 residues. Germline loops: CDR1 LNHNV, CDR2 YYDKDF (reference sequence). Unmatched junction bases numbered 9, after V lost 5 bases and J lost 0 bases. CDR3: CATSGRRLAGISYEQYF. Written as DNA, the CDR3 is TGTGCCACCAGCGGGAGGAGACTAGCGGGGATCTCCTACGAGCAGTACTTC.

This chain joins TRBV5-4 and TRBJ2-7; 9 nucleotides agree with TRBD1. V was pared by 1 base and J by 6 bases, with 2 bases of the junction left unmatched. In germline, CDR1 is SGHNT, CDR2 YYREEE (reference sequence). This CDR3 is built from 13 residues. As DNA, the CDR3 is TGTGCCAGCAGCTTGACGGGACAGGGCGAGCAGTACTTC. The encoded protein is CASSLTGQGEQYF.

V is TRBV15 and J is TRBJ2-3; 7 nucleotides align to TRBD2. The CDR3 is 15 residues long. Unmatched junction bases numbered 2, after V lost 0 bases and J lost 2 bases. Germline V gene lookup returns CDR1 LNHNV and CDR2 YYDKDF (reference sequence). CDR3 nucleotide sequence: TGTGCCACCAGCAGAGATCGGGGGGACACAGATACGCAGTATTTT. Translated: CATSRDRGDTDTQYF.

CDR3: CASRVVTGNYEQYF. The CDR3 DNA sequence: TGCGCCAGCAGGGTAGTAACAGGGAACTACGAGCAGTACTTC. This chain links TRBV5-1 with TRBJ2-7; a possible D gene is TRBD1 (6 bases). The CDR3 length is 14 residues. Germline V gives CDR1 SGHRS, CDR2 YFSETQ. V lost 5 bases to trimming and J lost 3 bases, with 15 bases between them.

The chain has TRBV2 and TRBJ1-4; no clear D. In germline, CDR1 is SNHLY, CDR2 FYNNEI. Trimming pared 6 bases from V and 5 bases from J, leaving 10 bases between. CDR3 size: 13 residues. Here the CDR3 reads CASSGMGNEKLFF. The CDR3 DNA reads as TGTGCCAGCAGCGGGATGGGAAATGAAAAACTGTTTTTT.

The V call is TRBV2, the J call TRBJ1-3, with 8 bases matching TRBD1. V dropped 4 bases and J dropped 4; count of bases not matched to a gene: 3. This CDR3 is built from 14 residues. Per the germline V gene, CDR1 is SNHLY and CDR2 is FYNNEI. The CDR3 is CASSGQGPGNTIYF. DNA for the CDR3: TGTGCCAGCAGTGGACAGGGGCCCGGAAACACCATATATTTT.

The rearrangement links TRBV27 to TRBJ2-5, with D perhaps matching TRBD1 (6 bases). In germline, CDR1 is MNHEY, CDR2 SMNVEV (reference sequence). CDR3 length: 16 residues. V lost 2 bases and J lost 5, with 18 bases in between. The CDR3 is CASSLKSGALGETQYF. The CDR3 DNA is TGTGCCAGCAGTTTAAAGTCAGGGGCCTTGGGGGAGACCCAGTACTTC.

This clone was found a few times. V gene TRBV15 combines with J gene TRBJ1-6, with 9 bases lining up with TRBD1. V shed 2 bases and J 6 bases; nucleotides not matched to a gene: 2. This CDR3 spans 15 amino acids. CDR1 and CDR2 (germline): LNHNV, YYDKDF (reference sequence). CDR3 sequence: CATSRPGQGNSPLHF. The CDR3 DNA is TGTGCCACCAGCAGACCGGGACAGGGTAATTCACCCCTCCACTTT.

This clone came up a few times. The chain recombines TRBV15 with TRBJ1-1, with D tentatively TRBD1 (6 bases). CDR3 length equals 14 residues. Trimming left V 5 bases short and J 1 base short, with 11 bases between. CDR1 LNHNV and CDR2 YYDKDF come from the germline V gene (reference sequence). The DNA of the CDR3 is TGTGCCACCAGCGGTAACAGGGAGAACACTGAAGCTTTCTTT. Protein: CATSGNRENTEAFF.

This chain uses TRBV5-1 with TRBJ2-1, with TRBD2 matching over 11 bases. J was trimmed by 9 bases and V by 0 bases; bases with no gene match: 8. The germline CDR1 and CDR2 sequences are SGHRS and YFSETQ. The CDR3 sequence is 16 residues long. CDR3 sequence: CASSLETLAGGGEQFF. The CDR3 bases are TGCGCCAGCAGCTTGGAAACTCTAGCGGGAGGTGGTGAGCAGTTCTTC.

The rearrangement joins TRBV6-5 to TRBJ2-5; 8 positions match TRBD2. From germline, CDR1 is MNHEY and CDR2 SVGAGI. CDR3 length: 14 residues. V lost 6 bases and J lost 2; bases outside the gene matches: 5. CDR3 loop: CASSRTSWQETQYF. CDR3 bases: TGTGCCAGCAGCCGGACTAGCTGGCAAGAGACCCAGTACTTC.

This chain uses TRBV12-5 with TRBJ1-5; D gene uncertain. V was trimmed by 7 bases and J by 2 bases, leaving 15 bases between them. This CDR3 has 15 amino acids. Germline V gives CDR1 LGHNT, CDR2 FRNRAP. The CDR3 DNA is TGTGCTAGTGCTCCCGCGGGGATGGGCAATCAGCCCCAGCATTTT. Its protein is CASAPAGMGNQPQHF.

The chain joins TRBV3-1 (or the pseudogene TRBV3-2) to TRBJ2-3; 8 bases align to TRBD2. This CDR3 has 15 residues. Trimming took 4 bases from V and 8 from J; bases not matched to a gene: 11. Germline CDR1 and CDR2: LGHDT and YNNKEL (reference sequence). This CDR3 is CASSLGVVAGSTQYF. For the CDR3, the DNA is TGTGCCAGCAGCCTAGGGGTAGTAGCGGGATCTACGCAGTATTTT.

The V gene is TRBV15, the J gene TRBJ2-2; 7 nucleotides match TRBD2. The V segment lost 0 bases and the J segment 6 bases; nucleotides outside the gene matches: 7. CDR1 and CDR2 from the germline V gene are LNHNV and YYDKDF (reference sequence). This CDR3 comprises 16 residues. The CDR3 nucleotides read TGTGCCACCAGCAGAGATGGGACTACCCTACCCGGGGAGCTGTTTTTT. It specifies CATSRDGTTLPGELFF.

V is TRBV6-5 and J is TRBJ2-2, with D unclear. This CDR3 comprises 15 residues. The V end lost 0 bases, the J end lost 7 bases, and 12 bases lay between the germline ends. Germline V CDR1 and CDR2: MNHEY, SVGAGI. CDR3 loop: CASSYSRSRVGELFF. CDR3 DNA sequence: TGTGCCAGCAGTTACTCGAGGTCTCGGGTCGGGGAGCTGTTTTTT.

This sequence joins TRBV18 and TRBJ1-6; 8 bases are a match to TRBD1. V shed 2 bases and J 10 bases; nucleotides not matched to a gene: 7. CDR1 and CDR2 (germline): KGHSH, LQKENI. This CDR3 has 15 amino acids. The CDR3 coding sequence is TGTGCCAGCTCACCAATGACAGGGGACAGATCACCCCTCCACTTT. Its translation: CASSPMTGDRSPLHF.